The clone carrying this T cell receptor beta chain was seen only once. The data originate from a study of blood T cell repertoires in COVID-19. Turning to the study itself: T cells, B-cell-depleted T cells, or PBMCs provided the cDNA or gDNA that served as material.

Assay: immunoSEQ multiplex PCR; the TCRdb copy retains only in-frame clones and omits some. The table includes hundreds of thousands of clones, about 88% detected once. The study recruited people aged roughly 18 to 95 years across around 23 US areas. Someone with COVID-19 had been met by exposed participants within 2 weeks before study entry. Trimming left V 7 bases short and J 1 base short, with 4 bases between. The CDR3 loop spans 11 amino acids. This TCR derives from a woman aged 18-29 years who had been exposed to COVID-19. The V and J genes are TRBV12-3 or TRBV12-4 and TRBJ1-1; D uncertain. The specimen sequenced was PBMCs or T cells enriched from blood (not recorded which). The CDR3 region has the DNA TGTGCCAGCATGCGGAACACTGAAGCTTTCTTT. Translation: CASMRNTEAFF.